The sequence of this TCR beta chain was determined in a study of CD8 T cells in Susac syndrome. V was shortened by 0 bases and J by 3 bases, with 11 bases between the two germline ends. The CDR3 is made up of 15 amino acids. CDR1 LGHDT and CDR2 YNNKEL come from the germline V gene (reference sequence). With random hexamers, reverse transcription was performed on roughly 0.45 to 1 ug of RNA. Multiplex immunoSEQ PCR targeted 54 Vbeta and 13 Jbeta TCR beta segments. TCRdb re-called the immunoSEQ multiplex PCR reads through MiXCR, storing one row per CDR3 protein. Of about 200,000 distinct CDR3 sequences detected, roughly 96% appear once; the ten largest clones hold about 0.1%. From blood CD8+ and CD4+ T cells, the TCR beta chain was sequenced. TEMRA cells were FACS-enriched and CD8+ and CD4+ T cells negatively isolated.

This clonotype was sampled from a human donor in good health. The sample comprised CD4+ T cells from PBMCs. The V gene is TRBV3-1, the J gene TRBJ1-2; D is undetermined. DNA for the CDR3: TGTGCCAGCAGCCAAGATATTGCGGGCTACTATGGCTACACCTTC. Translating gives CASSQDIAGYYGYTF.